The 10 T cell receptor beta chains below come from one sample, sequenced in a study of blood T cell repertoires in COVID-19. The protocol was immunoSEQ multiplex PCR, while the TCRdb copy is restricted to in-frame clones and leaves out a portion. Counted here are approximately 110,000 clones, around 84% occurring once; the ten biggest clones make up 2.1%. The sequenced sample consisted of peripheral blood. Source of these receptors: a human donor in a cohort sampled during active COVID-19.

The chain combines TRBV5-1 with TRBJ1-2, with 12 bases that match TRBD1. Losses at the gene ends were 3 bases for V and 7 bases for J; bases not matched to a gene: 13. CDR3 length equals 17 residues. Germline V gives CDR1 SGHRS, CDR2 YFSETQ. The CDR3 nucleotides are TGCGCCAGCAGCTCCCAAAGCCCGGGACAGGGGGCAGGTGGCTACACCTTC. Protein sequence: CASSSQSPGQGAGGYTF.

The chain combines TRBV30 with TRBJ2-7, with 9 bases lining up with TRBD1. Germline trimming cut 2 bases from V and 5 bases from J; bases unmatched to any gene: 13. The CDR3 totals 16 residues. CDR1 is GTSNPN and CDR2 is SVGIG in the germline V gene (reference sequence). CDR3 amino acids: CAWSPPPGQGLNEQYF. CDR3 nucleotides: TGTGCCTGGAGTCCTCCCCCGGGACAGGGCTTGAACGAGCAGTACTTC.

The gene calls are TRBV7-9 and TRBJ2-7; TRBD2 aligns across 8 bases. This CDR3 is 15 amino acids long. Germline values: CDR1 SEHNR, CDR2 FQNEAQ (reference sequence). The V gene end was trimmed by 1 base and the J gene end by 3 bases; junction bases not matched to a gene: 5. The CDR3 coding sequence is TGTGCCAGCAGCTTAGAGTCCGGGGGGGACTACGAGCAGTACTTC. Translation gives CASSLESGGDYEQYF.

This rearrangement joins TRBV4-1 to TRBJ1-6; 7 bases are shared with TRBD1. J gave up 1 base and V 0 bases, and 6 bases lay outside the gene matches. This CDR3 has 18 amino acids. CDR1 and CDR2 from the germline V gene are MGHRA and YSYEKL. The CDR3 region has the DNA TGCGCCAGCAGCCAAGAGTTGACAGGGACGTCCTATAATTCACCCCTCCACTTT. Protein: CASSQELTGTSYNSPLHF.

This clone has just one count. The CDR3 protein is CASQDPDTEAFF. DNA of the CDR3: TGTGCCAGCCAGGATCCGGACACTGAAGCTTTCTTT. V usage is TRBV10-3 and J usage is TRBJ1-1; D gene unclear. The CDR3 consists of 12 residues. From germline, CDR1 is ENHRY and CDR2 SYGVKD. V shed 10 bases and J shed 3 bases, with 12 bases lying between them.

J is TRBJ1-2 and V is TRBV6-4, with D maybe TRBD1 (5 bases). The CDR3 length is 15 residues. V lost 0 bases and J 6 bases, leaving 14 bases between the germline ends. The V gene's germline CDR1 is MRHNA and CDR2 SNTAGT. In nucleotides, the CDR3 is TGTGCCAGCAGTGACTCGACGGCGGGGGGGAATGGCTACACCTTC. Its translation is CASSDSTAGGNGYTF.

The CDR3 nucleotides are TGTGCCAGCAGTTTAATTGGAGGCAGGGGGTTGGAAAAACTGTTTTTT. Translated, it gives CASSLIGGRGLEKLFF. V usage is TRBV27 and J usage is TRBJ1-4; 7 nucleotides match TRBD1. Germline V lookup: CDR1 MNHEY, CDR2 SMNVEV (reference sequence). Trimming removed 2 bases from V and 8 bases from J; junction bases left unmatched: 11. The CDR3 runs to 16 residues. Using reference TRBV27 and TRBJ1-4 for the parts outside the CDR3, the full variable domain is EAQVTQNPRYLITVTGKKLTVTCSQNMNHEYMSWYRQDPGLGLRQIYYSMNVEVTDKGDVPEGYKVSRKEKRNFPLILESPSPNQTSLYFCASSLIGGRGLEKLFFGSGTQLSVL.

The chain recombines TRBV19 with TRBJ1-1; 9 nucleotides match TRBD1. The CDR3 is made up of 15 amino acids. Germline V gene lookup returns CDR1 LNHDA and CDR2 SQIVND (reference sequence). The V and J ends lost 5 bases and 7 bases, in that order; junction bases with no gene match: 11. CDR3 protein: CASSGLTGGYNEAFF. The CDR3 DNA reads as TGTGCCAGTAGTGGGCTGACAGGGGGGTATAATGAAGCTTTCTTT.

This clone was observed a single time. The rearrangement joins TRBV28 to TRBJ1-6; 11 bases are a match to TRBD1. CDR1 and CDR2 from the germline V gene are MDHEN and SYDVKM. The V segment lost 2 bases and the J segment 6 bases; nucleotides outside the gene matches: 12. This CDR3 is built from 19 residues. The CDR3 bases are TGTGCCAGCAGTTTAAGCCTTACCGGGACAGGGGGTTCTAATTCACCCCTCCACTTT. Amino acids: CASSLSLTGTGGSNSPLHF.

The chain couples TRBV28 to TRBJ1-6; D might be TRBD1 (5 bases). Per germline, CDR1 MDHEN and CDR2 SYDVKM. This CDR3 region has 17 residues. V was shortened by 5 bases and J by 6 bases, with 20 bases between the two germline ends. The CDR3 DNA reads TGTGCCAGCAGTGGGGGGGGGACGGGAAGTACTAATTCACCCCTCCACTTT. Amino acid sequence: CASSGGGTGSTNSPLHF. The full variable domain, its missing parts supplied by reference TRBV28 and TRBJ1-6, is DVKVTQSSRYLVKRTGEKVFLECVQDMDHENMFWYRQDPGLGLRLIYFSYDVKMKEKGDIPEGYSVSREKKERFSLILESASTNQTSMYLCASSGGGTGSTNSPLHFGNGTRLTVT.